This T cell receptor beta chain was sequenced for a study of human T cells and chemical hapten exposure. Study context: The study sensitized with 2% DPC on a 2 cm by 2 cm patch of upper inner arm skin. Each patch test put 0.01% DPC on the upper back, and results were read at 6 days.

Indicated time point: patch test 1, 2 weeks after DPC sensitization. The treatment was: therapeutic diphenylcyclopropenone sensitization with weekly scalp DPC. Blood sampling occurred before each patch-test application. The CDR3 length is 13 residues. V gave up 4 bases and J gave up 4 bases, with 11 bases separating them. Germline CDR1 reads SEHNR; CDR2 reads FQNEAQ (reference sequence). In the original processing: Between roughly 20,000 and 700,000 TCRs appeared in each sample, and the median stood at about 100,000. Via MiXCR, TCRdb re-called the RACE reads, giving one row per CDR3 protein. TCRdb's processing, not the authors', yielded these V and J calls. Altogether around 190,000 distinct CDR3 sequences are present, 20% to 25% being singletons, with the ten largest covering less than 7%.

V and J are TRBV7-9 and TRBJ2-7; D might be TRBD1 (6 bases). The sample was whole blood, taken in connection with sensitization to the hapten diphenylcyclopropenone (DPC). This receptor was identified in a woman between 45 and 60 years old with alopecia areata. Some clones in this sample may be carry-over from other donors' samples. CDR3 region: CASSSYRVYEQYF. CDR3 nucleotide sequence: TGTGCCAGCAGCTCCTACAGGGTGTACGAGCAGTACTTC. Complete variable domain (other parts from reference TRBV7-9 and TRBJ2-7): DTGVSQNPRHKITKRGQNVTFRCDPISEHNRLYWYRQTLGQGPEFLTYFQNEAQLEKSRLLSDRFSAERPKGSFSTLEIQRTEQGDSAMYLCASSSYRVYEQYFGPGTRLTVT.